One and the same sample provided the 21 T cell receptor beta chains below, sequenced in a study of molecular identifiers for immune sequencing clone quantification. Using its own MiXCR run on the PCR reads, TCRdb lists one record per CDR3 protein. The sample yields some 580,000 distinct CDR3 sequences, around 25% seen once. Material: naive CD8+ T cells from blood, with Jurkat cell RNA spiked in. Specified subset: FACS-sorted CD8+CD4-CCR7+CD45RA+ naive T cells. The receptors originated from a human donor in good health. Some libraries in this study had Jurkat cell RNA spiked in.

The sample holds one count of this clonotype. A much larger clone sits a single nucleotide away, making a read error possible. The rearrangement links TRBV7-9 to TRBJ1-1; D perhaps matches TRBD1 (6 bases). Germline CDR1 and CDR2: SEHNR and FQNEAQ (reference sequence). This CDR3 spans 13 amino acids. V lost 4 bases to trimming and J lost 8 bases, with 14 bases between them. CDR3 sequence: CASSSSGALEAFF. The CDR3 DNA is TGTGCCAGCAGCTCGTCAGGGGCGCTGGAAGCTTTCTTT.

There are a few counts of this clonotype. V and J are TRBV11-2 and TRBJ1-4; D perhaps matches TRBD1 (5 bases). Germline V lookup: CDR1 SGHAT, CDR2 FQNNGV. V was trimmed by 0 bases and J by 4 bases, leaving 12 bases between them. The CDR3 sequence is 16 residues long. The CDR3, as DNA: TGTGCCAGCAGCTTAGAACACCTGGGGCTTAATGAAAAACTGTTTTTT. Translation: CASSLEHLGLNEKLFF.

Here the CDR3 DNA reads TGTGCCAGCAGCTTCCCCAGGGCCTCGAACACCGGGGAGCTGTTTTTT. Encoded protein: CASSFPRASNTGELFF. The chain has TRBV13 and TRBJ2-2; D is possibly TRBD1 (5 bases). The CDR3 has 16 amino acids. In germline, CDR1 is PRHDT, CDR2 FYEKMQ (reference sequence). The V gene lost 3 bases and the J gene lost 0 bases, with 11 bases spanning the gap.

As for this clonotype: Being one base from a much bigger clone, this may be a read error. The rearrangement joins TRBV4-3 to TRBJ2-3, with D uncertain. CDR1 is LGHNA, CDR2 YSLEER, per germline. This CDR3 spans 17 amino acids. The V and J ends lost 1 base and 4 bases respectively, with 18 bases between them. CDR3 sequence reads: CASSQGKGQIRADTQYF. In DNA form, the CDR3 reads TGCGCCAGCAGCCAAGGAAAGGGTCAAATACGCGCAGATACGCAGTATTTT.

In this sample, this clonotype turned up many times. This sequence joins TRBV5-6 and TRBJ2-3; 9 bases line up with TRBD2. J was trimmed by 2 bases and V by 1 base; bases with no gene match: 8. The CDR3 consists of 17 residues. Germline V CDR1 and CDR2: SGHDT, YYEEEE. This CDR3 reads CASSLWASGTFTDTQYF. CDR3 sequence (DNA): TGTGCCAGCAGCTTGTGGGCTAGCGGGACCTTCACAGATACGCAGTATTTT.

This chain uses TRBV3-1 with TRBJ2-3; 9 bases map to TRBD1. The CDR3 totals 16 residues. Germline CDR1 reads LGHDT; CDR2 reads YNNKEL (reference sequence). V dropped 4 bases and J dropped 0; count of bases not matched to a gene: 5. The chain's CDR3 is CASSPDRGGSTDTQYF. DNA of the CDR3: TGTGCCAGCAGCCCAGACAGGGGGGGGAGCACAGATACGCAGTATTTT.

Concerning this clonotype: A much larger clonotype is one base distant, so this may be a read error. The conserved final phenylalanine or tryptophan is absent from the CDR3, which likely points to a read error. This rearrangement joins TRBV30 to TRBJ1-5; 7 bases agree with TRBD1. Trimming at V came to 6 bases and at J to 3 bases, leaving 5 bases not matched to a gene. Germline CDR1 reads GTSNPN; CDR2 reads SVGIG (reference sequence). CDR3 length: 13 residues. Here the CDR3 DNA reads TGTGCCTGTGCAGGGGGTTTCAATCAGCCCCAGCATTCT. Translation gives CACAGGFNQPQHS.

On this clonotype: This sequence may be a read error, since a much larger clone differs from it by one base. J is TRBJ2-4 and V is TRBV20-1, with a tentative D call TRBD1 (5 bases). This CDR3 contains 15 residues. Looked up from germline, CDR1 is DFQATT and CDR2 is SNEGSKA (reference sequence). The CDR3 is CGASRTSEAKNIQYF. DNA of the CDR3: TGCGGTGCTAGTAGGACATCCGAAGCCAAAAACATTCAGTACTTC.

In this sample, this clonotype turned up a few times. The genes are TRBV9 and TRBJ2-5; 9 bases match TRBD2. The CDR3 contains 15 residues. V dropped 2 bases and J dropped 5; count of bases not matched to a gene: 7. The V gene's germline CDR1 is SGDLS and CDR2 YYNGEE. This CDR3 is CASSVVAGVQETQYF. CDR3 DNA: TGTGCCAGCAGCGTGGTAGCGGGAGTTCAGGAGACCCAGTACTTC. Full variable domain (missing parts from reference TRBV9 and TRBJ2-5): DSGVTQTPKHLITATGQRVTLRCSPRSGDLSVYWYQQSLDQGLQFLIQYYNGEERAKGNILERFSAQQFPDLHSELNLSSLELGDSALYFCASSVVAGVQETQYFGPGTRLLVL.

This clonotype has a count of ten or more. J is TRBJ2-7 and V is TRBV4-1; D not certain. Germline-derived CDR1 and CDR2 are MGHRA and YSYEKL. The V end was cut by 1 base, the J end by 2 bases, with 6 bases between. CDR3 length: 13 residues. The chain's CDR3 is CASSQGPPYEQYF. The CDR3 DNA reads TGCGCCAGCAGCCAAGGTCCCCCCTACGAGCAGTACTTC.

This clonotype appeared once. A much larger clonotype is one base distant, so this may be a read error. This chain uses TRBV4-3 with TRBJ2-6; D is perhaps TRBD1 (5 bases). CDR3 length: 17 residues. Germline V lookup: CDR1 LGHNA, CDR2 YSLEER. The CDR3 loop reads CASSQDASMSGANALTF. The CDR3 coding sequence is TGCGCCAGCAGCCAAGATGCCAGCATGTCTGGGGCCAACGCCCTGACTTTC.

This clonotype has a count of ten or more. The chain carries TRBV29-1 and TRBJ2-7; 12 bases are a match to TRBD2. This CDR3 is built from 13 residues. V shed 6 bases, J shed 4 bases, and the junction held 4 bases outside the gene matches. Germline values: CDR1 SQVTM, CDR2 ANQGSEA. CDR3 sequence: CSVETSGSYEQYF. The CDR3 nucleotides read TGCAGCGTGGAGACTAGCGGGAGTTACGAGCAGTACTTC.

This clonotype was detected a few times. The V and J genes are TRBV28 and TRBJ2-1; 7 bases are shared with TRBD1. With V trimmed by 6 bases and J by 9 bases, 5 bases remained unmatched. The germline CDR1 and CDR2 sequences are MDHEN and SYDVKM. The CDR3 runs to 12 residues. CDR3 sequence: CASRPGTVEQFF. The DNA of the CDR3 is TGTGCCAGCAGGCCCGGGACAGTTGAGCAGTTCTTC.

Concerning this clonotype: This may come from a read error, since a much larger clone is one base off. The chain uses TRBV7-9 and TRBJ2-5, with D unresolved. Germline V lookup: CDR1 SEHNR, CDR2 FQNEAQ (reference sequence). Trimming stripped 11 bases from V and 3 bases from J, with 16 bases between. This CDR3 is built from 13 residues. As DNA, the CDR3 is TGTGCCTGCACCACGGGTTTCGAAGAGACCCAGTACTTC. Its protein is CACTTGFEETQYF.

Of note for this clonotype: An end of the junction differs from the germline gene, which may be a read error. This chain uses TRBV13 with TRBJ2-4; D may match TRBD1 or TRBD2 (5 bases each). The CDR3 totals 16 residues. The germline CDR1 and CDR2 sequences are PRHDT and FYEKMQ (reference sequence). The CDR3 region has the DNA TGTGCCAGCCGCTTAGCCGCACGGGGCCCCAAAAACATTCAGTACTTC. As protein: CASRLAARGPKNIQYF.

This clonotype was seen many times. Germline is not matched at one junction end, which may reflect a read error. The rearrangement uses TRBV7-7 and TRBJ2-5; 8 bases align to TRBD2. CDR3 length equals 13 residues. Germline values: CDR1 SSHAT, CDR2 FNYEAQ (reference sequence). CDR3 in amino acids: CASSSGGVETQYF. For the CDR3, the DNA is TGTGCTAGCAGCTCGGGGGGGGTGGAGACCCAGTACTTC. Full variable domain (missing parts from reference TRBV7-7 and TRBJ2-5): GAGVSQSPRYKVTKRGQDVTLRCDPISSHATLYWYQQALGQGPEFLTYFNYEAQPDKSGLPSDRFSAERPEGSISTLTIQRTEQRDSAMYRCASSSGGVETQYFGPGTRLLVL.

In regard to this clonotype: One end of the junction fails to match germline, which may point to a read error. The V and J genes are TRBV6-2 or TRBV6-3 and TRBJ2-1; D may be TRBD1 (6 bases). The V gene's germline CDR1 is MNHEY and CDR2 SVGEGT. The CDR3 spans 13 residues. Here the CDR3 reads CASRRDTYNEQLF. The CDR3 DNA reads TGTGCCAGCAGACGGGACACATACAATGAGCAGCTCTTC.

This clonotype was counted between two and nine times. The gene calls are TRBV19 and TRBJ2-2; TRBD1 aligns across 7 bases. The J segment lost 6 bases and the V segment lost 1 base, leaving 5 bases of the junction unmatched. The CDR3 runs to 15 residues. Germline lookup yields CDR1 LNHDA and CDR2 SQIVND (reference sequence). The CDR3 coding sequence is TGTGCCAGTAGTATAGGGACAGGCGTGGCCGGGGAGCTGTTTTTT. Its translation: CASSIGTGVAGELFF.

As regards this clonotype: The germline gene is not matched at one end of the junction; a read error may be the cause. CDR3 protein: CVSSLTGGQVNTEAFF. CDR3 nucleotide sequence: TGTGTCAGCAGCTTAACTGGCGGACAGGTGAACACTGAAGCTTTCTTT. J is TRBJ1-1 and V is TRBV5-4, with 7 bases identical to TRBD1. The CDR3 sequence is 16 residues long. Germline assignment: CDR1 SGHNT and CDR2 YYREEE (reference sequence).

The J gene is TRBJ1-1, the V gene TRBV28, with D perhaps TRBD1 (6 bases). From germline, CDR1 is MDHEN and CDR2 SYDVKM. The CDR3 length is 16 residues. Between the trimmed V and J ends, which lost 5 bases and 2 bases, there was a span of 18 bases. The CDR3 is CASSIRTVQLNTEAFF. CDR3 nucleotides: TGTGCCAGCAGTATCCGGACAGTACAACTAAACACTGAAGCTTTCTTT.

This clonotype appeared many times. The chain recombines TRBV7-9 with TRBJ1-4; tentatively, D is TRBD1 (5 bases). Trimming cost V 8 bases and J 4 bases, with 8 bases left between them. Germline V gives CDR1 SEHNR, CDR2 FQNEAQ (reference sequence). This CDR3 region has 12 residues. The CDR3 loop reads CASATVNEKLFF. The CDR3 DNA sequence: TGTGCCAGCGCGACAGTTAATGAAAAACTGTTTTTT. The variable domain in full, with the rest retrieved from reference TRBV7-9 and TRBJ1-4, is DTGVSQNPRHKITKRGQNVTFRCDPISEHNRLYWYRQTLGQGPEFLTYFQNEAQLEKSRLLSDRFSAERPKGSFSTLEIQRTEQGDSAMYLCASATVNEKLFFGSGTQLSVL.